The next 21 T cell receptor beta chains were all read from a single sample in a study of T-cell memory formation after mild COVID-19 (dated by TCRdb to about 2021). Library creation used 5' RACE. Data came from an Illumina NovaSeq 6000. The public reads were reanalyzed by TCRdb: fastp trimming at Q25, MiXCR alignment, in-frame beta chains only. One record per CDR3 amino acid sequence lists the most common genes and DNA. This sample is represented by about 180,000 distinct CDR3 sequences; less than 20% of them were singletons. 3.5% to 5% of the sample belongs to the ten largest clones. The sequenced sample consisted of PBMCs or a T cell subset sorted from them (not recorded which). The origin of the receptors is a man aged 18 to 30 who had mild COVID-19 (a few samples of this study predate the infection). The sample titles of this study are shuffled in the database, so cell type and time point are left out; the donor was told from shared clones.

The CDR3 sequence is CASSPGTGQRRAFF. Written as DNA, the CDR3 is TGTGCCAGCAGCCCCGGGACAGGCCAGAGGAGAGCTTTCTTT. The V and J genes are TRBV11-3 and TRBJ1-1; 8 nucleotides line up with TRBD1. This CDR3 comprises 14 residues. Germline CDR1 is SGHNT and CDR2 is YENEEA. The J segment lost 10 bases and the V segment lost 5 bases, leaving 12 bases of the junction unmatched.

The chain carries TRBV5-5 and TRBJ2-3; 9 nucleotides line up with TRBD1. The CDR3 totals 14 residues. Trimming took 9 bases from V and 4 from J; bases not matched to a gene: 9. In germline, CDR1 is SGHKS, CDR2 YYEKEE (reference sequence). The CDR3 sequence: CATGTGNGADTQYF. Written as DNA, the CDR3 is TGTGCCACCGGGACAGGGAATGGCGCAGATACGCAGTATTTT.

This clonotype was observed a few times. The chain employs TRBV20-1 and TRBJ2-3; D gene ambiguous. The CDR3 runs to 12 residues. Trimming cost V 1 base and J 2 bases, with 4 bases left between them. Germline lookup yields CDR1 DFQATT and CDR2 SNEGSKA (reference sequence). The CDR3 loop reads CSARADTDTQYF. CDR3 DNA sequence: TGCAGTGCTAGAGCGGACACAGATACGCAGTATTTT.

The V and J genes are TRBV7-9 and TRBJ2-5; D possibly corresponds to TRBD2 (6 bases). V was cut by 6 bases and J by 4 bases, with 15 bases left in between. The germline CDR1 and CDR2 sequences are SEHNR and FQNEAQ (reference sequence). This CDR3 is built from 14 residues. The CDR3 loop is CASSGAGGGETQYF. DNA for the CDR3: TGTGCCAGCAGTGGAGCGGGTGGAGGAGAGACCCAGTACTTC.

The chain recombines TRBV5-1 with TRBJ1-3; D is uncertain. In germline, CDR1 is SGHRS, CDR2 YFSETQ. The V end was cut by 4 bases, the J end by 0 bases, with 8 bases between. CDR3 size: 14 residues. CDR3 coding DNA: TGCGCCAGCAGCGGGGATCGCTCTGGAAACACCATATATTTT. Translation gives CASSGDRSGNTIYF.

This clonotype has only a few counts. The chain joins TRBV4-2 to TRBJ2-5; possibly TRBD2 for D (6 bases). The germline V gene encodes CDR1 LGHNA and CDR2 YNFKEQ. The CDR3 length is 11 residues. Trimming removed 1 base from V and 9 bases from J, with 6 bases in between. CDR3 in amino acids: CASSQGRAQYF. CDR3 in DNA: TGTGCCAGCAGCCAAGGGAGGGCCCAGTACTTC.

This clonotype has only a few counts. The CDR3 loop is CASSLVAGGNTEAFF. The DNA for the CDR3 is TGCGCCAGCAGCTTGGTTGCAGGGGGGAACACTGAAGCTTTCTTT. The V gene is TRBV5-1, the J gene TRBJ1-1; 7 positions agree with TRBD1. Germline V gene lookup returns CDR1 SGHRS and CDR2 YFSETQ. V lost 0 bases and J lost 1; bases outside the gene matches: 3. The CDR3 has 15 residues.

This clonotype was counted many times. J is TRBJ2-5 and V is TRBV6-5, with TRBD1 matching over 7 bases. Germline V gene sequence: CDR1 MNHEY, CDR2 SVGAGI. This CDR3 region has 14 residues. Trimming removed 7 bases from V and 1 base from J; junction bases left unmatched: 6. In nucleotides, the CDR3 is TGTGCCAGCACCACGTCAGGGGGCCAAGAGACCCAGTACTTC. Amino acids: CASTTSGGQETQYF.

This clonotype was detected ten times or more. The chain carries TRBV5-1 and TRBJ2-5, with D possibly matching TRBD2 (6 bases). Germline V gene sequence: CDR1 SGHRS, CDR2 YFSETQ. The CDR3 consists of 14 residues. Trimming took off 4 bases at V and 5 bases at J, with 15 bases between the two ends. The CDR3 DNA reads as TGCGCCAGCAGCGTGGCCGAGGGGAGGGAGACCCAGTACTTC. It is translated as CASSVAEGRETQYF.

This clonotype was seen a few times. CDR3 DNA sequence: TGTGCCAGCAGGCGGGACAGAGTCTACGAGCAGTACTTC. Its protein product is CASRRDRVYEQYF. V gene TRBV12-3 or TRBV12-4 combines with J gene TRBJ2-7; tentative D call: TRBD1 (7 bases). The CDR3 consists of 13 residues. V dropped 6 bases and J dropped 3 bases, with 12 bases sitting between them.

This clonotype was counted many times. This sequence joins TRBV7-9 and TRBJ2-2; tentatively, D is TRBD2 (5 bases). Per germline, CDR1 SEHNR and CDR2 FQNEAQ (reference sequence). The CDR3 is 15 amino acids. The ends were cut back, 5 bases at V and 7 bases at J, with 17 bases in the middle. CDR3 residues: CASSPSSLAGGELFF. The CDR3 region has the DNA TGTGCCAGCAGCCCTAGCTCCCTAGCCGGCGGGGAGCTGTTTTTT.

This clonotype occurred a few times. V usage is TRBV7-2 and J usage is TRBJ1-4; D possibly corresponds to TRBD1 (5 bases). CDR3 length: 14 amino acids. Per germline, CDR1 SGHTA and CDR2 FQGNSA. V lost 5 bases and J lost 8, with 15 bases in between. CDR3 bases: TGTGCCAGCAGCCGACGCGGGGGGTGGGAAAAACTGTTTTTT. Translating gives CASSRRGGWEKLFF.

The chain joins TRBV7-2 to TRBJ2-3, with D maybe TRBD2 (7 bases). This CDR3 has 15 amino acids. Trimming cost V 6 bases and J 2 bases, with 15 bases left between them. Germline CDR1 SGHTA, CDR2 FQGNSA. CDR3 amino acids: CASRARGGATDTQYF. The DNA for the CDR3 is TGTGCCAGCAGGGCGAGGGGGGGGGCCACAGATACGCAGTATTTT.

This chain joins TRBV19 and TRBJ1-1; D uncertain. The CDR3 covers 13 residues. Germline V gives CDR1 LNHDA, CDR2 SQIVND (reference sequence). The V end lost 5 bases, the J end lost 3 bases, and 10 bases lay between the germline ends. This CDR3 is CASSAYMDTEAFF. The DNA for the CDR3 is TGTGCCAGTAGTGCCTACATGGACACTGAAGCTTTCTTT.

This clonotype occurred a few times. The chain recombines TRBV11-1 with TRBJ1-5; D not certain. CDR1 and CDR2 from the germline V gene are SGHAT and FQDESV (reference sequence). The CDR3 loop spans 13 amino acids. The V end lost 0 bases, the J end lost 7 bases, and 7 bases lay between the germline ends. The chain's CDR3 is CASSLAELQPQHF. The DNA for the CDR3 is TGTGCCAGCAGCTTAGCAGAGTTGCAGCCCCAGCATTTT. Filled out from reference TRBV11-1 and TRBJ1-5, the complete variable domain reads EAEVAQSPRYKITEKSQAVAFWCDPISGHATLYWYRQILGQGPELLVQFQDESVVDDSQLPKDRFSAERLKGVDSTLKIQPAELGDSAMYLCASSLAELQPQHFGDGTRLSIL.

The chain links TRBV12-3 or TRBV12-4 to TRBJ1-5; no clear D gene. V was trimmed by 4 bases and J by 5 bases, leaving 9 bases between them. The CDR3 has 13 residues. The CDR3 spells CASSSQRDQPQHF. In DNA form, the CDR3 reads TGTGCCAGCAGTTCCCAACGTGATCAGCCCCAGCATTTT.

The rearrangement uses TRBV5-8 and TRBJ1-1, with D possibly matching TRBD1 (6 bases). Trimming removed 2 bases at V and 5 bases at J, with 13 bases between. The CDR3 extends over 14 amino acids. The germline V gene encodes CDR1 SGHTS and CDR2 YDEGEE. The CDR3 sequence: CASSFGQGRTEAFF. In DNA form, the CDR3 reads TGTGCCAGCAGCTTCGGGCAGGGGAGGACTGAAGCTTTCTTT.

The chain links TRBV5-1 to TRBJ1-3, with 9 bases matching TRBD1. This CDR3 is built from 16 residues. CDR1 and CDR2 from the germline V gene are SGHRS and YFSETQ. The V gene end was trimmed by 4 bases and the J gene end by 4 bases; junction bases not matched to a gene: 9. CDR3 amino acids: CASSPPGTGRGNTIYF. The DNA of the CDR3 is TGCGCCAGCAGCCCCCCCGGGACAGGGAGAGGAAACACCATATATTTT.

The J gene is TRBJ2-1, the V gene TRBV12-3 or TRBV12-4; TRBD1 matches 9 bases. V was clipped by 2 bases and J by 7 bases; unmatched bases: 6. The CDR3 runs to 15 residues. This CDR3 is CASSLYGTGRNEQFF. CDR3 nucleotide sequence: TGTGCCAGCAGTTTATACGGGACAGGGAGGAATGAGCAGTTCTTC.

This clonotype was seen many times. The gene calls are TRBV7-6 and TRBJ2-3; a possible D gene is TRBD2 (7 bases). V was trimmed by 0 bases and J by 14 bases, leaving 12 bases between them. CDR1 is SGHVS, CDR2 FNYEAQ, per germline. The CDR3 covers 12 residues. The CDR3 here is CASSLAGGPLYF. The CDR3, as DNA: TGTGCCAGCAGCTTAGCGGGGGGGCCCCTGTATTTT. The variable domain in full, with the rest retrieved from reference TRBV7-6 and TRBJ2-3, is GAGVSQSPRYKVTKRGQDVALRCDPISGHVSLYWYRQALGQGPEFLTYFNYEAQQDKSGLPNDRFSAERPEGSISTLTIQRTEQRDSAMYRCASSLAGGPLYFGPGTRLTVL.

V and J are TRBV7-3 and TRBJ1-2; D unclear. Trimming pared 0 bases from V and 4 bases from J, leaving 6 bases between. Per germline, CDR1 SGHTA and CDR2 FQGTGA. CDR3 length equals 13 residues. CDR3: CASSLTASYGYTF. The DNA of the CDR3 is TGTGCCAGCAGCTTAACGGCAAGCTATGGCTACACCTTC.